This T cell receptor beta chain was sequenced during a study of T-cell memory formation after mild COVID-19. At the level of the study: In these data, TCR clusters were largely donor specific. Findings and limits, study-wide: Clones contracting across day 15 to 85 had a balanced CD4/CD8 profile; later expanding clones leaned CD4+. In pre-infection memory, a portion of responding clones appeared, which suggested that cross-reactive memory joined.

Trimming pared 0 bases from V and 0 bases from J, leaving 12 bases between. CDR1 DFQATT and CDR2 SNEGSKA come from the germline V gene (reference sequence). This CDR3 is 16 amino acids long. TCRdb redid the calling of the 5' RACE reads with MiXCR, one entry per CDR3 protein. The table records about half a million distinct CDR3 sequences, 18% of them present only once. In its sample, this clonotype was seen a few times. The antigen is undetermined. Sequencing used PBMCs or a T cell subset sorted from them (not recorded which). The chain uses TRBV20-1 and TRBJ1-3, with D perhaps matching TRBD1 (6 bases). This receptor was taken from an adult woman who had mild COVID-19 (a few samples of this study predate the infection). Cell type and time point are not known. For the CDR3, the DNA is TGCAGTGCTAGAGATGGTCAGGGGAGCTCTGGAAACACCATATATTTT. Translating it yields CSARDGQGSSGNTIYF.